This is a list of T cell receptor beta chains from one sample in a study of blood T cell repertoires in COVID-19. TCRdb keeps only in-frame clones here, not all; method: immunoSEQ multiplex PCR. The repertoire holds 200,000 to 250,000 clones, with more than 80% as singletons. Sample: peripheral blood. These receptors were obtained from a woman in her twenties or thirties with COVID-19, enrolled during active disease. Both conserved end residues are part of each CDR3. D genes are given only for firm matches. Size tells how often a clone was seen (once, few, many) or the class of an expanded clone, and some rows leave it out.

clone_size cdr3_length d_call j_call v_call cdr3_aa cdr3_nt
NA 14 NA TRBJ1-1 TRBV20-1 CSASHRASNTEAFF TGCAGTGCAAGTCACAGGGCTAGCAACACTGAAGCTTTCTTT
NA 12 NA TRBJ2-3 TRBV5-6 CASSLSGDTQYF TGTGCCAGCAGCCTCTCCGGGGATACGCAGTATTTT
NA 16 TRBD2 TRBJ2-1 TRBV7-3 CASSWTAGGPYNEQFF TGTGCCAGCAGCTGGACCGCGGGGGGGCCCTACAATGAGCAGTTCTTC
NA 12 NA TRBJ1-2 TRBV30 CAWSLGASGYTF TGTGCCTGGAGTCTGGGGGCAAGTGGCTACACCTTC
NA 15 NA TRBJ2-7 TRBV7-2 CASSLDQTRFYEQYF TGTGCCAGCAGCCTTGATCAGACACGATTCTACGAGCAGTACTTC
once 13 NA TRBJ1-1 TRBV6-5 CASRAIQNTEAFF TGTGCCAGCAGGGCAATTCAGAACACTGAAGCTTTCTTT
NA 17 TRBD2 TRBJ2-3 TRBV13 CASSLRASGDSTDTQYF TGTGCCAGCAGCTTAAGGGCTAGCGGGGATAGCACAGATACGCAGTATTTT
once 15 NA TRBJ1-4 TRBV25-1 CASSRTRTGGEKLFF TGTGCCAGCAGTCGAACCCGGACTGGCGGGGAAAAACTGTTTTTT
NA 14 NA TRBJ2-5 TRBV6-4 CASSEGGLIETQYF TGTGCCAGCAGTGAGGGGGGGCTAATAGAGACCCAGTACTTC
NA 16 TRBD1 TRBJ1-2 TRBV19 CASTSKGTGRNYGYTF TGTGCCAGTACCTCGAAGGGGACAGGACGAAACTATGGCTACACCTTC
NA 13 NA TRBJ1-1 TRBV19 CASTLGRGTEAFF TGTGCCAGTACCCTCGGGAGGGGGACTGAAGCTTTCTTT
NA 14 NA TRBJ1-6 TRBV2 CASRAANFNSPLHF TGTGCCAGCAGGGCGGCCAATTTTAATTCACCCCTCCACTTT
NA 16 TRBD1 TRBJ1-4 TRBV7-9 CASSLYSGQGGEKLFF TGTGCCAGCAGCTTATACTCGGGACAGGGTGGCGAAAAACTGTTTTTT
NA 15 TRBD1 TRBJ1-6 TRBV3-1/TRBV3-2 CASRTGQGKNSPLHF TGTGCCAGCAGGACGGGACAGGGAAAAAATTCACCCCTCCACTTT
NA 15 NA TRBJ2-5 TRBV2 CASSEWAGAVKTQYF TGTGCCAGCAGTGAATGGGCAGGGGCGGTAAAGACCCAGTACTTC
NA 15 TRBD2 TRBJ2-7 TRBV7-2 CASSLQLAGASEQYF TGTGCCAGCAGCTTGCAACTAGCGGGAGCTTCCGAGCAGTACTTC
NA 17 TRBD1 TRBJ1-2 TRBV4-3 CASSQDPGGQGNYGYTF TGCGCCAGCAGCCAAGATCCGGGGGGACAGGGGAACTATGGCTACACCTTC
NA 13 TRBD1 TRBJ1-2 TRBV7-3 CASSLNRGEGYTF TGTGCCAGCAGCTTAAACAGGGGGGAAGGCTACACCTTC
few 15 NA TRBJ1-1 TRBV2 CASSASQGGNTEAFF TGTGCCAGCAGTGCTTCCCAAGGGGGAAACACTGAAGCTTTCTTT
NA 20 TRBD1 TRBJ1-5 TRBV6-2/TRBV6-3 CASSYRSRTGGAYSNQPQHF TGTGCCAGCAGTTACCGCTCCCGGACAGGGGGCGCATATAGCAATCAGCCCCAGCATTTT
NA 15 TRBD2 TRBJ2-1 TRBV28 CASTRGGGPRHEQFF TGTGCCAGCACCAGGGGCGGGGGGCCTAGACATGAGCAGTTCTTC
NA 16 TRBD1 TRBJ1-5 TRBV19 CASSTPGTVIDQPQHF TGTGCCAGTAGTACACCCGGGACAGTTATAGATCAGCCCCAGCATTTT
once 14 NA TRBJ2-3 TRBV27 CASSLVTDADTQYF TGTGCCAGCAGTTTGGTAACTGATGCAGATACGCAGTATTTT
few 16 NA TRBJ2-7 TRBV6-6 CASSYTRDSHGYEQYF TGTGCCAGCAGTTACACCCGGGACTCCCACGGCTACGAGCAGTACTTC
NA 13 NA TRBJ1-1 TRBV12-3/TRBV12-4 CASTPGLALEAFF TGTGCCAGCACCCCGGGGTTGGCCCTCGAAGCTTTCTTT
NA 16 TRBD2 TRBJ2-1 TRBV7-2 CASSTSAVAGAREQFF TGTGCCAGCAGCACGTCGGCGGTAGCGGGAGCTCGCGAGCAGTTCTTC
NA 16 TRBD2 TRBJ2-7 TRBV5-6 CASSSERLAGGVEQYF TGTGCCAGCAGCTCGGAGCGACTAGCGGGAGGGGTCGAGCAGTACTTC
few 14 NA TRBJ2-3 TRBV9 CASSAVRITDTQYF TGTGCCAGCAGCGCGGTCAGGATAACAGATACGCAGTATTTT
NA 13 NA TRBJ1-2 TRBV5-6 CASSLSTSYGYTF TGTGCCAGCAGCTTGTCCACTAGCTATGGCTACACCTTC
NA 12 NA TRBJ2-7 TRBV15 CATSGGYYEQYF TGTGCCACCAGCGGAGGTTACTACGAGCAGTACTTC
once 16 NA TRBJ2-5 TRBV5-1 CASSYAQGRNQETQYF TGCGCCAGCAGCTATGCACAGGGTCGCAACCAAGAGACCCAGTACTTC